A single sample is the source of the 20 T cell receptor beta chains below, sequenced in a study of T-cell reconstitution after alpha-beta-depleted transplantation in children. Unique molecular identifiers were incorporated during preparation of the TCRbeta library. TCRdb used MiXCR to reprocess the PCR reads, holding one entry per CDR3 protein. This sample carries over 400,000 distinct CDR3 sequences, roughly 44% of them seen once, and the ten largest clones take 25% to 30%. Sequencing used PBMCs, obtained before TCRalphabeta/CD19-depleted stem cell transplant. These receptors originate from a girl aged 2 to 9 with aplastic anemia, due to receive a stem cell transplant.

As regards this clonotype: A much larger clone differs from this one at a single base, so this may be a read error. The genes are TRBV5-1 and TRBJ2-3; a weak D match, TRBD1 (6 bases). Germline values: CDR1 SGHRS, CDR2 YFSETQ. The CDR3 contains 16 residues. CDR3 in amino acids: CASSPTGSRGTDRQYF. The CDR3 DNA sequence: TGCGCCAGCAGCCCCACAGGGTCGAGGGGCACAGATAGGCAGTATTTT. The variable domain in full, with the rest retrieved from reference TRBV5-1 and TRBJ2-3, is KAGVTQTPRYLIKTRGQQVTLSCSPISGHRSVSWYQQTPGQGLQFLFEYFSETQRNKGNFPGRFSGRQFSNSRSEMNVSTLELGDSALYLCASSPTGSRGTDRQYFGPGTRLTVL.

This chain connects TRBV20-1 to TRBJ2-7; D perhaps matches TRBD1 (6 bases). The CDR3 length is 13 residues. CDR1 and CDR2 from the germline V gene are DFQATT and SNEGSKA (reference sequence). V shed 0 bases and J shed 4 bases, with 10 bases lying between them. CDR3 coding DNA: TGCAGTGCTAGAGACTGGACAGAGTACGAGCAGTACTTC. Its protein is CSARDWTEYEQYF.

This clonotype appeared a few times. Here the CDR3 reads CASSQGQVQYF. The CDR3 bases are TGTGCCAGCAGCCAAGGACAGGTTCAGTACTTC. The chain couples TRBV7-2 to TRBJ2-7; TRBD1 matches at 7 bases. The ends lost 5 bases at V and 10 bases at J; junction bases unmatched: 5. The CDR3 is 11 amino acids. CDR1 and CDR2 from the germline V gene are SGHTA and FQGNSA.

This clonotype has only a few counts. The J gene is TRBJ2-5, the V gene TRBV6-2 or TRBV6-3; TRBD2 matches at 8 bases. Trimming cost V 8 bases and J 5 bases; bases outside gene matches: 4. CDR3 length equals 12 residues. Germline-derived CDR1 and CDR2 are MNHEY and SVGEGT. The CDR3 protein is CASGTSFETQYF. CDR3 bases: TGTGCCAGCGGGACTAGTTTTGAGACCCAGTACTTC.

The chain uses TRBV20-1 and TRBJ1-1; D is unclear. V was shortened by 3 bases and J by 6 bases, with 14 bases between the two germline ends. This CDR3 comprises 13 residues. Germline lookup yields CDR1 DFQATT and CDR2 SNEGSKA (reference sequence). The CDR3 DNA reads TGCAGTGCTAGCGATCCCACGGGCCCTGAAGCTTTCTTT. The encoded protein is CSASDPTGPEAFF.

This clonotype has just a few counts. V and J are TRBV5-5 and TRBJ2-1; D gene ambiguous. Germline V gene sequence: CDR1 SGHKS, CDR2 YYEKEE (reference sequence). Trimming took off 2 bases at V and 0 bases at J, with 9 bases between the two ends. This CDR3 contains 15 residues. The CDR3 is CASSLTGNSYNEQFF. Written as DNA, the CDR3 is TGTGCCAGCAGCTTAACGGGTAACTCCTACAATGAGCAGTTCTTC.

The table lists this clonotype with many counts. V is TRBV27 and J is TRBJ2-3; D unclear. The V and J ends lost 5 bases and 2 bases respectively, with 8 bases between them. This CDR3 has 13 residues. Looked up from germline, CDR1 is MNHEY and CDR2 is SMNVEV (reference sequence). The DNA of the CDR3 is TGTGCCAGCAGTCGCCTTTCCACAGATACGCAGTATTTT. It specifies CASSRLSTDTQYF.

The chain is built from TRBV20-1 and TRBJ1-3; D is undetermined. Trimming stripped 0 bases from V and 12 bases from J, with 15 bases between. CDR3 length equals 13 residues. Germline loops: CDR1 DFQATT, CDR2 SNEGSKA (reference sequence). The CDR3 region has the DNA TGCAGTGCTAGAGATTCTGAACAACTGAACATATATTTT. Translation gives CSARDSEQLNIYF.

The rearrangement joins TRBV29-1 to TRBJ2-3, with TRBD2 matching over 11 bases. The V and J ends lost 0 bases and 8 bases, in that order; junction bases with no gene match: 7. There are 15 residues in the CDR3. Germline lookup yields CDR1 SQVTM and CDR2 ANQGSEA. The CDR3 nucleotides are TGCAGCGTTGAAGATACTAGCGGGAGAAGCGGTACGCAGTATTTT. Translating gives CSVEDTSGRSGTQYF.

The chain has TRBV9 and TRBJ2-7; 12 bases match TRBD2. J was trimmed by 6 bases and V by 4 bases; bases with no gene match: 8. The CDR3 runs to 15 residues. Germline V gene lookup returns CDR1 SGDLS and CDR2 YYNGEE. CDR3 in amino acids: CASSPLTSGSSEQYF. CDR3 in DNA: TGTGCCAGCAGCCCACTGACTAGCGGGAGCTCCGAGCAGTACTTC.

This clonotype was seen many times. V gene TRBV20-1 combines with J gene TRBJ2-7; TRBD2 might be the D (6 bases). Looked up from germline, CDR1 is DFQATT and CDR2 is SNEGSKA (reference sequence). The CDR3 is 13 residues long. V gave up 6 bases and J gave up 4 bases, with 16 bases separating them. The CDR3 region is CSALGGPLYEQYF. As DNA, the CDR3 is TGCAGTGCCCTCGGAGGGCCACTATACGAGCAGTACTTC.

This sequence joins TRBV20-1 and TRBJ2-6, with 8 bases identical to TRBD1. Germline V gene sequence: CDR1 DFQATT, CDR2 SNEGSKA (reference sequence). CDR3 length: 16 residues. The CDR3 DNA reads TGCAGCTCCTCTGGGACAGGTTTCACTGGGGCCAACGTCCTGACTTTC. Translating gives CSSSGTGFTGANVLTF.

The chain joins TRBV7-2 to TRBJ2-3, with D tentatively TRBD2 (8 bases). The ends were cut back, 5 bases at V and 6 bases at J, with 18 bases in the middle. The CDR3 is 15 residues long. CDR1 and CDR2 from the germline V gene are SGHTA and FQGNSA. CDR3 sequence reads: CASSKGAGGIDTQYF. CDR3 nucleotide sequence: TGTGCCAGCAGCAAGGGGGCGGGGGGTATCGATACGCAGTATTTT.

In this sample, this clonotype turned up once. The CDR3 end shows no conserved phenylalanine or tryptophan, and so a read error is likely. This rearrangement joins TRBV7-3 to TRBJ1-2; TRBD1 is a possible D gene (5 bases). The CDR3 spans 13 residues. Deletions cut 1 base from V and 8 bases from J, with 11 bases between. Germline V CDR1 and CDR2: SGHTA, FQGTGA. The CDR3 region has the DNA TGTGCCAGCAGCTTAAACGGGGGTCAAGGCTACACCTCC. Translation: CASSLNGGQGYTS.

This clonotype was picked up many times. The CDR3 reads CASSPTATNYGYTF. Written as DNA, the CDR3 is TGTGCCAGCTCACCGACAGCTACTAACTATGGCTACACCTTC. This chain uses TRBV18 with TRBJ1-2, with a tentative D call TRBD1 (5 bases). This CDR3 contains 14 residues. Trimming removed 3 bases from V and 0 bases from J, with 8 bases in between. Germline-derived CDR1 and CDR2 are KGHSH and LQKENI.

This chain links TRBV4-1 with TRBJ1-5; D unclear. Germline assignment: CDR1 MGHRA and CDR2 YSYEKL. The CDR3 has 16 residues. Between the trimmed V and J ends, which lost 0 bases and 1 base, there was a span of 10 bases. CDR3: CASSQELIASNQPQHF. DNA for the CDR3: TGCGCCAGCAGCCAAGAACTAATTGCGAGCAATCAGCCCCAGCATTTT.

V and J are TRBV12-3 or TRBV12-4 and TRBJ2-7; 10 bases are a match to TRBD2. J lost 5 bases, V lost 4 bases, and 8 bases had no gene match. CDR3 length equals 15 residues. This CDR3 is CASSSRTSGNDEQYF. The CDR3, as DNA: TGTGCCAGCAGTTCAAGAACTAGCGGGAACGACGAGCAGTACTTC.

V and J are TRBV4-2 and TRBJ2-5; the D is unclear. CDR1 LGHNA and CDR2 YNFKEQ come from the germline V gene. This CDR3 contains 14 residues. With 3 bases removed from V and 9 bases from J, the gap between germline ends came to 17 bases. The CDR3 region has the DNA TGTGCCAGCAGCCAGGCCTACGGCAGTCCTGCCCAGTACTTC. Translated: CASSQAYGSPAQYF.

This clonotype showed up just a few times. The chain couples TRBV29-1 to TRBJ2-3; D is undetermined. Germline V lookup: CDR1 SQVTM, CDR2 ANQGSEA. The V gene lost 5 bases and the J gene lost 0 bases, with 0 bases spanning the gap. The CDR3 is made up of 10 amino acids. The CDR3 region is CSVSTDTQYF. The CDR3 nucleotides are TGCAGCGTTAGCACAGATACGCAGTATTTT.

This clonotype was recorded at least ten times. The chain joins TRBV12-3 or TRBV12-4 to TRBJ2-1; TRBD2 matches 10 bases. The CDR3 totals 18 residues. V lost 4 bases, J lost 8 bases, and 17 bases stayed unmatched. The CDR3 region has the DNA TGTGCCAGCAGTTCCCCCCGGGGAGCGGGAGGGGGCCGCGATGAGCAGTTCTTC. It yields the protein CASSSPRGAGGGRDEQFF.